The 20 T cell receptor beta chains reported below all come from one sample, sequenced in a study of T cell responses to AZD1222 COVID-19 vaccine. Measured with immunoSEQ multiplex PCR; TCRdb has only the in-frame clones, and not every one. Here the sample spans more than 250,000 clones, 85% to 95% being singletons. Sequencing used peripheral blood, obtained on day 0 of AZD1222 vaccination. All receptors derive from an adult in good health.

The CDR3 DNA reads TGTGCCACCACGGGAGGCGTTCCAGATACGCAGTATTTT. This sequence encodes CATTGGVPDTQYF. The rearrangement links TRBV24-1 to TRBJ2-3, with 7 bases that match TRBD2. CDR1 is KGHDR and CDR2 is SFDVKD in the germline V gene. Germline trimming cut 8 bases from V and 4 bases from J; bases unmatched to any gene: 5. The CDR3 is 13 amino acids.

The chain links TRBV19 to TRBJ1-5; the D gene is possibly TRBD1 (5 bases). The germline gives CDR1 LNHDA, CDR2 SQIVND (reference sequence). The V gene lost 1 base and the J gene lost 7 bases, with 8 bases spanning the gap. The CDR3 sequence is 13 residues long. CDR3: CASSIVGAQPQHF. The CDR3 DNA sequence: TGTGCCAGTAGTATAGTTGGGGCACAGCCCCAGCATTTT.

The J gene is TRBJ1-6, the V gene TRBV15; D call uncertain. In germline, CDR1 is LNHNV, CDR2 YYDKDF (reference sequence). This CDR3 is 16 amino acids long. The V gene lost 1 base and the J gene lost 3 bases, with 10 bases spanning the gap. CDR3 sequence reads: CATSRGKGVYNSPLHF. Here the CDR3 DNA reads TGTGCCACCAGCAGAGGAAAGGGTGTCTATAATTCACCCCTCCACTTT.

Ten or more counts support this clone. The chain couples TRBV27 to TRBJ1-5, with TRBD1 matching 8 bases. The CDR3 contains 13 residues. V shed 5 bases and J 9 bases; nucleotides not matched to a gene: 6. Per germline, CDR1 MNHEY and CDR2 SMNVEV (reference sequence). The CDR3 nucleotides are TGTGCCAGCAGTCTGGACAGGGAACGGCCCCAGCATTTT. Translating gives CASSLDRERPQHF.

This clone showed up just once. The chain couples TRBV7-9 to TRBJ2-2; the match to TRBD1 covers 12 bases. V gave up 4 bases and J gave up 4 bases; unmatched junction bases: 4. The germline V gene has CDR1 SEHNR and CDR2 FQNEAQ (reference sequence). The CDR3 length is 16 residues. CDR3 DNA: TGTGCCAGCAGCTGGGGACAGGGGGCAGTCACCGGGGAGCTGTTTTTT. Encoded protein: CASSWGQGAVTGELFF. Based on the CDR3 plus reference TRBV7-9 and TRBJ2-2, the full variable domain is DTGVSQNPRHKITKRGQNVTFRCDPISEHNRLYWYRQTLGQGPEFLTYFQNEAQLEKSRLLSDRFSAERPKGSFSTLEIQRTEQGDSAMYLCASSWGQGAVTGELFFGEGSRLTVL.

The V and J genes are TRBV10-3 and TRBJ1-2; D call uncertain. This CDR3 is built from 14 residues. Germline V gives CDR1 ENHRY, CDR2 SYGVKD. Trimming removed 6 bases from V and 5 bases from J, with 16 bases in between. CDR3 sequence (DNA): TGTGCCATCAGCCCTACTGAACTGACGTATGGCTACACCTTC. This gives the protein CAISPTELTYGYTF.

The rearrangement uses TRBV7-2 and TRBJ1-1; tentatively, D is TRBD1 (6 bases). Germline V gives CDR1 SGHTA, CDR2 FQGNSA. With 5 bases removed from V and 1 base from J, the gap between germline ends came to 11 bases. This CDR3 contains 14 residues. This chain's CDR3 is CASSAGTSNTEAFF. The CDR3 bases are TGTGCCAGCAGCGCCGGGACATCGAACACTGAAGCTTTCTTT.

The chain is built from TRBV7-9 and TRBJ2-2; the match to TRBD1 covers 7 bases. Trimming cost V 5 bases and J 6 bases; bases outside gene matches: 12. The CDR3 is made up of 16 amino acids. The germline CDR1 and CDR2 sequences are SEHNR and FQNEAQ (reference sequence). CDR3 loop: CASSKDRDRSPGELFF. The CDR3 region has the DNA TGTGCCAGCAGCAAAGACAGGGATCGATCACCCGGGGAGCTGTTTTTT.

The chain is built from TRBV7-9 and TRBJ2-6, with no clear D. Germline V gives CDR1 SEHNR, CDR2 FQNEAQ (reference sequence). V lost 6 bases to trimming and J lost 1 base, with 16 bases between them. This CDR3 is 17 amino acids long. CDR3 coding DNA: TGTGCCAGCAGTCCCTCGTGGGTCGAGTCTGGGGCCAACGTCCTGACTTTC. Residues: CASSPSWVESGANVLTF.

CDR3 in DNA: TGTGCCAGCAGTTTAACTTGGGACAGGGTAGGCGGCTACACCTTC. It specifies CASSLTWDRVGGYTF. This chain links TRBV27 with TRBJ1-2; TRBD1 matches 9 bases. CDR1 is MNHEY and CDR2 is SMNVEV in the germline V gene (reference sequence). The CDR3 loop spans 15 amino acids. V shed 2 bases and J 8 bases; nucleotides not matched to a gene: 9.

The chain links TRBV29-1 to TRBJ2-5; maybe TRBD1 (6 bases). The CDR3 is 14 residues long. Germline CDR1 SQVTM, CDR2 ANQGSEA. Deletions cut 6 bases from V and 2 bases from J, with 16 bases between. CDR3 protein: CSVLPGHQQETQYF. DNA of the CDR3: TGCAGCGTGCTCCCGGGACACCAACAAGAGACCCAGTACTTC.

The chain carries TRBV6-2 or TRBV6-3 and TRBJ2-7; the D is unclear. This CDR3 contains 14 residues. V lost 3 bases and J 2 bases, leaving 11 bases between the germline ends. The germline CDR1 and CDR2 sequences are MNHEY and SVGEGT. The CDR3, as DNA: TGTGCCAGCAGTTATTTCGGCGGCCCCTACGAGCAGTACTTC. Protein sequence: CASSYFGGPYEQYF.

This clone was detected once. The chain links TRBV10-1 to TRBJ1-1; D is uncertain. CDR3 length: 14 residues. V was shortened by 0 bases and J by 11 bases, with 16 bases between the two germline ends. In germline, CDR1 is WNHNN, CDR2 SYGVQD (reference sequence). The chain's CDR3 is CASSESRVAGVAFF. The CDR3 DNA reads TGCGCCAGCAGTGAGTCGCGGGTGGCGGGTGTCGCTTTCTTT.

V gene TRBV29-1 combines with J gene TRBJ1-2; unclear D gene. The length of the CDR3 is 14 residues. Trimming took 1 base from V and 2 from J, leaving 11 bases between them. Germline values: CDR1 SQVTM, CDR2 ANQGSEA. CDR3 coding DNA: TGCAGCGTTGAAGGAGAACCGGGGAACTATGGCTACACCTTC. Protein: CSVEGEPGNYGYTF.

The J gene is TRBJ1-2, the V gene TRBV6-6; TRBD1 agrees at 7 bases. V shed 6 bases and J 8 bases; nucleotides not matched to a gene: 9. There are 13 residues in the CDR3. The germline V gene encodes CDR1 MNHNY and CDR2 SVGAGI (reference sequence). The chain's CDR3 is CASSLGQPWGYTF. The CDR3 bases are TGTGCCAGCAGCCTGGGACAGCCATGGGGCTACACCTTC.

This chain uses TRBV15 with TRBJ1-5; no definite D call. The CDR3 length is 15 residues. CDR1 and CDR2 (germline): LNHNV, YYDKDF (reference sequence). Trimming cost V 3 bases and J 1 base, with 10 bases left between them. The CDR3 region is CATSREGGSNQPQHF. In DNA, the CDR3 is TGTGCCACCAGCAGGGAGGGAGGCAGCAATCAGCCCCAGCATTTT.

Details on this clone: The sample carries other DNA sequences with the same CDR3. DNA of the CDR3: TGTGCCAGCTCCCCAGGGGGCTCTGGAAACACCATATATTTT. This sequence encodes CASSPGGSGNTIYF. The chain is built from TRBV27 and TRBJ1-3; 7 positions agree with TRBD1. The germline V gene encodes CDR1 MNHEY and CDR2 SMNVEV (reference sequence). This CDR3 comprises 14 residues. The V segment lost 8 bases and the J segment 0 bases; nucleotides outside the gene matches: 4.

The chain uses TRBV18 and TRBJ1-1, with D unclear. From germline, CDR1 is KGHSH and CDR2 LQKENI. The CDR3 extends over 13 amino acids. V lost 2 bases, J lost 3 bases, and 7 bases lay in between. Here the CDR3 DNA reads TGTGCCAGCTCACCAGTCGGGGACACTGAAGCTTTCTTT. Protein: CASSPVGDTEAFF.

This chain links TRBV24-1 with TRBJ1-1, with TRBD1 identical over 7 bases. This CDR3 comprises 14 residues. Germline CDR1 is KGHDR and CDR2 is SFDVKD. V gave up 5 bases and J gave up 4 bases; unmatched junction bases: 6. The CDR3 DNA reads TGTGCCACCAGTGGCACAGGGGATCTCACTGAAGCTTTCTTT. This encodes CATSGTGDLTEAFF.

The chain recombines TRBV28 with TRBJ1-3; D is undetermined. The CDR3 is 16 amino acids. Germline values: CDR1 MDHEN, CDR2 SYDVKM. Trimming cost V 5 bases and J 0 bases, with 14 bases left between them. CDR3 loop: CASSLLEGRSGNTIYF. As DNA, the CDR3 is TGTGCCAGCAGTCTTCTCGAAGGACGCTCTGGAAACACCATATATTTT. The full variable domain, completed using reference TRBV28 and TRBJ1-3, is DVKVTQSSRYLVKRTGEKVFLECVQDMDHENMFWYRQDPGLGLRLIYFSYDVKMKEKGDIPEGYSVSREKKERFSLILESASTNQTSMYLCASSLLEGRSGNTIYFGEGSWLTVV.